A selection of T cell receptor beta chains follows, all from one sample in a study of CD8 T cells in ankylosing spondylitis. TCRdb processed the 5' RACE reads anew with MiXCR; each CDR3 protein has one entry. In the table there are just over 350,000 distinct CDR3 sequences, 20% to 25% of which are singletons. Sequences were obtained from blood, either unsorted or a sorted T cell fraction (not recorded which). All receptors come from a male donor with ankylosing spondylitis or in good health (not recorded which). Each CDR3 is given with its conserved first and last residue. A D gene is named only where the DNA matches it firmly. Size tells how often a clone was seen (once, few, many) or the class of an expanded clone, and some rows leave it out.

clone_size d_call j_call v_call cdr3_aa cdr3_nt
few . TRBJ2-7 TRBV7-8 CASSGRWDEQYF TGTGCCAGTTCAGGGAGATGGGACGAGCAGTACTTC
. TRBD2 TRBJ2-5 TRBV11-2 CASQLTSGVDETQYF TGTGCCAGCCAATTGACTAGCGGGGTCGATGAGACCCAGTACTTC
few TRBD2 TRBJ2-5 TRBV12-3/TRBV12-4 CASSVTSGVGETQYF TGTGCCAGCAGTGTTACTAGCGGGGTAGGAGAGACCCAGTACTTC
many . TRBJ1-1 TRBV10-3 CAIRLQGAANTEAFF TGTGCCATCAGACTACAGGGTGCGGCGAACACTGAAGCTTTCTTT
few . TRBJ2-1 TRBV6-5 CASSYSEGPVYNEQFF TGTGCCAGCAGTTACTCAGAGGGGCCGGTCTACAATGAGCAGTTCTTC
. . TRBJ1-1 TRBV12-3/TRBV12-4 CASSSGTLEAFF TGTGCCAGCAGCTCAGGGACCCTTGAAGCTTTCTTT
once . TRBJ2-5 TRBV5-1 CASSLVPRETQYF TGCGCCAGCAGCTTGGTTCCGAGAGAGACCCAGTACTTC
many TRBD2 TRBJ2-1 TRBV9 CASSVDRTSGYNEQFF TGTGCCAGCAGCGTAGACCGGACTAGCGGTTACAATGAGCAGTTCTTC
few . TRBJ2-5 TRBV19 CASSGYGQETQYF TGTGCCAGTAGTGGATACGGACAAGAGACCCAGTACTTC
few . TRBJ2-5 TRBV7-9 CASSFVPGETQYF TGTGCCAGCAGCTTTGTCCCGGGAGAGACCCAGTACTTC
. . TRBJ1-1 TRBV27 CASSRPGDGTMNTEAFF TGTGCCAGCAGTAGACCGGGCGATGGAACCATGAACACTGAAGCTTTCTTT
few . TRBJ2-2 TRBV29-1 CSVVGDGNTGELFF TGCAGCGTTGTTGGGGACGGGAACACCGGGGAGCTGTTTTTT
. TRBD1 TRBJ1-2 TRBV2 CATRWGQINYGYTF TGTGCCACTCGTTGGGGACAGATAAACTATGGCTACACCTTC
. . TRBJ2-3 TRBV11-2 CASSAADGTDTQYF TGTGCCAGCAGCGCCGCGGATGGGACAGATACGCAGTATTTT
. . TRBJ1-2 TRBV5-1 CASSLGRVDGYTF TGCGCCAGCAGCTTGGGCAGGGTGGATGGCTACACCTTC
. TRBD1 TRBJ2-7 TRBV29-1 CSVGDRGRPYEQYF TGCAGCGTTGGGGACAGGGGTCGACCCTACGAGCAGTACTTC
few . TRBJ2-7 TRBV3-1 CASSRTTAFYEQYF TGTGCCAGCAGCCGTACGACAGCCTTCTACGAGCAGTACTTC
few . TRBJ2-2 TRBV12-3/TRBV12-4 CASNPGGGPHTGELFF TGTGCCAGCAATCCCGGTGGGGGGCCTCACACCGGGGAGCTGTTTTTT
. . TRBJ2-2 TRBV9 CASSPGWDTGELFF TGTGCCAGCAGCCCAGGGTGGGACACCGGGGAGCTGTTTTTT
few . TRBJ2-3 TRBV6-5 CASSSAGPLTDTQYF TGTGCCAGCAGTTCAGCGGGTCCCCTCACAGATACGCAGTATTTT
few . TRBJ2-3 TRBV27 CASMGPSTDTQYF TGTGCCAGCATGGGCCCTAGCACAGATACGCAGTATTTT
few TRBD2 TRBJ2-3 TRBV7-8 CASSLNPLAGTDTQYF TGTGCCAGCAGCTTAAATCCACTAGCGGGGACCGATACGCAGTATTTT
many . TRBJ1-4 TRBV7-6 CASSLEPGPTNEKLFF TGTGCCAGCAGCTTAGAGCCGGGACCAACTAATGAAAAACTGTTTTTT
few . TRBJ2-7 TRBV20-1 CSARELSGWEQYF TGCAGTGCTAGAGAGCTCTCAGGGTGGGAGCAGTACTTC
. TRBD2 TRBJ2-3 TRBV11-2 CASSLDPGLAGPDTQYF TGTGCCAGCAGCTTAGATCCGGGACTAGCGGGGCCAGATACGCAGTATTTT
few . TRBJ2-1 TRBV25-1 CASTSAVRDNEQFF TGTGCCAGCACCTCGGCCGTTCGGGACAATGAGCAGTTCTTC
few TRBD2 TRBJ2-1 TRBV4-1 CASSPLGSGGYNEQFF TGCGCCAGCAGCCCCCTAGGTAGCGGGGGATACAATGAGCAGTTCTTC
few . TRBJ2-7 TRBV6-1 CASSEGRTYEQYF TGTGCCAGCAGTGAGGGAAGGACCTACGAGCAGTACTTC
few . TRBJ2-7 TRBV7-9 CASSAPADYYEQYF TGTGCCAGCAGCGCTCCGGCGGACTACTACGAGCAGTACTTC
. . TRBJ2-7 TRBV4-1 CASSQDEWGVGEQYF TGCGCCAGCAGCCAAGATGAGTGGGGAGTGGGCGAGCAGTACTTC
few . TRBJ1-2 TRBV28 CASTHRTFPGYTF TGTGCCAGCACCCATCGGACTTTTCCTGGCTACACCTTC
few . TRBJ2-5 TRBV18 CASSPPSGETQYF TGTGCCAGCTCACCCCCTTCTGGAGAGACCCAGTACTTC
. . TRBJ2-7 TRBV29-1 CSVEGSGSSYEQYF TGCAGCGTTGAAGGCTCAGGGAGCTCCTACGAGCAGTACTTC
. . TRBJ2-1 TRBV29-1 CSVERGANNEQFF TGCAGCGTTGAAAGGGGGGCGAACAATGAGCAGTTCTTC
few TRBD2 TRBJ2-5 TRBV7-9 CASSSLLAGRETQYF TGTGCCAGCAGCTCCTTACTAGCGGGACGTGAGACCCAGTACTTC
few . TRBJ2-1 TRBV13 CASSSDRNPRGEQFF TGTGCCAGCAGCTCAGACAGGAATCCACGGGGTGAGCAGTTCTTC
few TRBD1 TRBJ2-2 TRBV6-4 CASIYGQDTGELFF TGTGCCAGCATTTACGGACAGGACACCGGGGAGCTGTTTTTT